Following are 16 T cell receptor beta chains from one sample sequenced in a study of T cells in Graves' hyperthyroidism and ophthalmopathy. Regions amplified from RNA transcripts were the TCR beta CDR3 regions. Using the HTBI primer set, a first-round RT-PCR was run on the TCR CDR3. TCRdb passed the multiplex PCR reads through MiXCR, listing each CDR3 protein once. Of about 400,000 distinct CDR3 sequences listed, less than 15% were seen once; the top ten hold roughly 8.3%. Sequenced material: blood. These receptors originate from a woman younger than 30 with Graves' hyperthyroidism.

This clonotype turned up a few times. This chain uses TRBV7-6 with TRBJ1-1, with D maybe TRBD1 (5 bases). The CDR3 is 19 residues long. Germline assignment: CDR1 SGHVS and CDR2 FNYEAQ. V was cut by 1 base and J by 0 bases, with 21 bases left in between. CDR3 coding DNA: TGTGCCAGCAGCTTAGGCCCAGGGAGGGGCGGTAGGATGAACACTGAAGCTTTCTTT. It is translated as CASSLGPGRGGRMNTEAFF.

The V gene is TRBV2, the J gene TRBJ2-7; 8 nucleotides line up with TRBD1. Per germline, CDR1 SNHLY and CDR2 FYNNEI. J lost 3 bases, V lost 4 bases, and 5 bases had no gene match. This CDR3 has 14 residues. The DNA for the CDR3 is TGTGCCAGCAGTGCGGGGACAGGAGACTACGAGCAGTACTTC. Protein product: CASSAGTGDYEQYF.

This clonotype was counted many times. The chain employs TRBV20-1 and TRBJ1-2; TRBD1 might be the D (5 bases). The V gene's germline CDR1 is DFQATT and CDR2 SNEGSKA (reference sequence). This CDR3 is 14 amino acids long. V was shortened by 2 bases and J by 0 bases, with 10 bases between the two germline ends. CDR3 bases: TGCAGTGCTAGAACAGGATCAGCTAACTATGGCTACACCTTC. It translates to CSARTGSANYGYTF.

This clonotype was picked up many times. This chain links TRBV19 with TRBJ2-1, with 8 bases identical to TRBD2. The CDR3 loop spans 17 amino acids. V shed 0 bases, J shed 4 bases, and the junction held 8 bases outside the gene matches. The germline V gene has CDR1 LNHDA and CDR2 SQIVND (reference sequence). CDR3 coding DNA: TGTGCCAGTAGTATAGAGGGGGGGACTAGGAAATACAATGAGCAGTTCTTC. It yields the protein CASSIEGGTRKYNEQFF.

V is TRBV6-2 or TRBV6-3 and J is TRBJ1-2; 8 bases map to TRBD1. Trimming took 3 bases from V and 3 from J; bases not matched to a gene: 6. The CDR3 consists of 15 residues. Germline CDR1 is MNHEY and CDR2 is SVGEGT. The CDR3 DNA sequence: TGTGCCAGCAGTTATCCGACAGGGGACGACTATGGCTACACCTTC. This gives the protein CASSYPTGDDYGYTF.

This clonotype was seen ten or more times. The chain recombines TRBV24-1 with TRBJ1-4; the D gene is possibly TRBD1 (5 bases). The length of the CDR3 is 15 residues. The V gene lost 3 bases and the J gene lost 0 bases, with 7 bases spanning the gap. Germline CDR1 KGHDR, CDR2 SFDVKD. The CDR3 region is CATSDRQSTNEKLFF. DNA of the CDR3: TGTGCCACCAGTGATCGACAGTCAACTAATGAAAAACTGTTTTTT.

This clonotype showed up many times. The DNA for the CDR3 is TGCGCCAGCAGCCCAGCCGCGCAGCTCCTCTATGGCTACACCTTC. This sequence encodes CASSPAAQLLYGYTF. This rearrangement joins TRBV5-1 to TRBJ1-2; D gene unclear. The CDR3 runs to 15 residues. V was clipped by 4 bases and J by 4 bases, with 17 bases between them. CDR1 and CDR2 (germline): SGHRS, YFSETQ.

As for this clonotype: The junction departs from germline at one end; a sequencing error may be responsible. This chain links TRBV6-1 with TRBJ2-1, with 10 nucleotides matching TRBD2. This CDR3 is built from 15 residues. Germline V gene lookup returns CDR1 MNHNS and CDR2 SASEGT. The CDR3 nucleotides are TGTGCCACCACTAGCGGGGCTAGCTCCTACAATGGGCAGTTCTTC. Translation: CATTSGASSYNGQFF.

The CDR3 protein is CASSHYADRLHF. CDR3 nucleotide sequence: TGTGCCAGCAGCCATTACGCGGACAGGCTCCACTTT. The genes are TRBV6-1 and TRBJ1-6; 7 bases line up with TRBD1. Germline V gene sequence: CDR1 MNHNS, CDR2 SASEGT. V was pared by 6 bases and J by 16 bases, with 9 bases of the junction left unmatched. The CDR3 totals 12 residues.

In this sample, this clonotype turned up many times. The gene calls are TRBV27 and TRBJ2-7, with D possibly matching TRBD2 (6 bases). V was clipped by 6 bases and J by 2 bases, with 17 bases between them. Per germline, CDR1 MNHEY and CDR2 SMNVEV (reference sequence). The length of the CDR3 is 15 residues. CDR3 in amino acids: CASRHQLGTPYEQYF. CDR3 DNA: TGTGCCAGCAGACACCAGCTCGGGACTCCCTACGAGCAGTACTTC.

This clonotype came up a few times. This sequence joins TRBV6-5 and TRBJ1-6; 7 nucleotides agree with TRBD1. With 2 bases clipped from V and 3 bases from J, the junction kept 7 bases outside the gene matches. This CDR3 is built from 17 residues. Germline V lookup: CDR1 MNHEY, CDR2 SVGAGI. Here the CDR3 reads CASSYRQGGRYNSPLHF. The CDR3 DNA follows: TGTGCCAGCAGTTACCGACAGGGTGGTCGCTATAATTCACCCCTCCACTTT.

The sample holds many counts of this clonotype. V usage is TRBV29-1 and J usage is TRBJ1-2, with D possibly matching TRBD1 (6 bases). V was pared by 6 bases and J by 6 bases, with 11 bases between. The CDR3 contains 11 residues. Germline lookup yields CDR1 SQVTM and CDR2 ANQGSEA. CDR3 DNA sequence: TGCAGCGTACAAGGGGGGGATGGCTACACCTTC. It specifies CSVQGGDGYTF.

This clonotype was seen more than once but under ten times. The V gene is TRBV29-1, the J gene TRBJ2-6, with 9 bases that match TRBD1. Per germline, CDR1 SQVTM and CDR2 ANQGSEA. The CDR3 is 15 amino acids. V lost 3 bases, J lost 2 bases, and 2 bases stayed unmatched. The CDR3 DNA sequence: TGCAGCGTTGAGGGGGACAGGGCTGGGGCCAACGTCCTGACTTTC. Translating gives CSVEGDRAGANVLTF.

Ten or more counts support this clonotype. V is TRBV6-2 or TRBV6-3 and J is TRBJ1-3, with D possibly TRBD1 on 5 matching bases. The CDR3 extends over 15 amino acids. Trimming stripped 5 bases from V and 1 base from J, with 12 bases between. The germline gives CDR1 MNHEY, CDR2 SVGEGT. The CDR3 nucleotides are TGTGCCAGCAGTCGGACACACGGTTCTGGAAACACCATATATTTT. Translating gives CASSRTHGSGNTIYF.

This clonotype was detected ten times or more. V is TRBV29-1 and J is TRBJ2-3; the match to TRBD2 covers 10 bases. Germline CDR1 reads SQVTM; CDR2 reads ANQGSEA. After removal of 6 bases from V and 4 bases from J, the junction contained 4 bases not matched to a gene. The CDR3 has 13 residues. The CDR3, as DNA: TGCAGCGTCCAAGCGGGAGGGCCAGATACGCAGTATTTT. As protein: CSVQAGGPDTQYF.

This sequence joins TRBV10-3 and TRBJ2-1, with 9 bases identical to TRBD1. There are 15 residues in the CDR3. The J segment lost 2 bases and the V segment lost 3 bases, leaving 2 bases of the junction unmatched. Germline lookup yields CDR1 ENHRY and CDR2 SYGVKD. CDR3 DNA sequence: TGTGCCATCAGTGATGGGGACAGGGCCTACAATGAGCAGTTCTTC. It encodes CAISDGDRAYNEQFF.